These 18 T cell receptor beta chains originate from one sample sequenced in a study of beta chain features in type 1 diabetes. Investigators reverse transcribed all isolated RNA, so they sequenced expressed TCRB transcripts. Sequencing was performed with immunoSEQ multiplex PCR; in TCRdb, only in-frame clones are kept and a portion is missing. The profile shows 200,000 to 250,000 clones, 9.6% of them singletons. Sequencing was done on a sample of naive CD4+ T cells from blood. These TCRs come from a young woman in good health.

The chain carries TRBV5-4 and TRBJ1-1, with 11 bases fitting TRBD1. Trimming at V came to 2 bases and at J to 6 bases, leaving 6 bases not matched to a gene. This CDR3 comprises 15 residues. Germline CDR1 reads SGHNT; CDR2 reads YYREEE (reference sequence). The CDR3 spells CASSLPKGQGAEAFF. DNA for the CDR3: TGTGCCAGCAGCTTACCAAAGGGACAGGGGGCTGAAGCTTTCTTT.

J is TRBJ2-1 and V is TRBV2; 15 bases line up with TRBD2. The germline V gene encodes CDR1 SNHLY and CDR2 FYNNEI. Trimming cost V 4 bases and J 15 bases; bases outside gene matches: 10. CDR3 size: 15 residues. The CDR3 DNA sequence: TGTGCCAGCAGTGCGCCAGGACTAGCGGGAGGGAGGCTGTTCTTC. Translation: CASSAPGLAGGRLFF. Combining the CDR3 with reference TRBV2 and TRBJ2-1 gives the whole variable domain EPEVTQTPSHQVTQMGQEVILRCVPISNHLYFYWYRQILGQKVEFLVSFYNNEISEKSEIFDDQFSVERPDGSNFTLKIRSTKLEDSAMYFCASSAPGLAGGRLFFGPGTRLTVL.

The chain joins TRBV7-9 to TRBJ2-1; tentative D call: TRBD1 (6 bases). Germline V gives CDR1 SEHNR, CDR2 FQNEAQ (reference sequence). The V end was cut by 5 bases, the J end by 6 bases, with 17 bases between. The CDR3 consists of 15 residues. DNA of the CDR3: TGTGCCAGCAGCCGACCAGGGGAGAGGCGCAATGAGCAGTTCTTC. The encoded protein is CASSRPGERRNEQFF.

This chain joins TRBV5-1 and TRBJ1-4; weak D call: TRBD1 (5 bases). The CDR3 extends over 13 amino acids. Trimming cost V 4 bases and J 8 bases, with 12 bases left between them. The germline gives CDR1 SGHRS, CDR2 YFSETQ. The CDR3 here is CASSPGDGEKLFF. The CDR3 region has the DNA TGCGCCAGCAGCCCGGGGGACGGGGAAAAACTGTTTTTT. Full variable domain (remainder filled in from reference TRBV5-1 and TRBJ1-4): KAGVTQTPRYLIKTRGQQVTLSCSPISGHRSVSWYQQTPGQGLQFLFEYFSETQRNKGNFPGRFSGRQFSNSRSEMNVSTLELGDSALYLCASSPGDGEKLFFGSGTQLSVL.

This clone was found many times. The chain uses TRBV29-1 and TRBJ1-1; TRBD1 matches at 9 bases. CDR3 size: 12 residues. J was trimmed by 3 bases and V by 4 bases; bases with no gene match: 0. Germline lookup yields CDR1 SQVTM and CDR2 ANQGSEA. The CDR3 region is CSVGDRDTEAFF. In nucleotides, the CDR3 is TGCAGCGTTGGGGACAGGGACACTGAAGCTTTCTTT.

This clone has more than one count but fewer than ten. The J gene is TRBJ2-5, the V gene TRBV6-5, with a weak D call TRBD2 (6 bases). The germline CDR1 and CDR2 sequences are MNHEY and SVGAGI. This CDR3 contains 16 residues. The V end was cut by 2 bases, the J end by 4 bases, with 17 bases between. For the CDR3, the DNA is TGTGCCAGCAGTTACATAACAGTGGGAGGTCCAGAGACCCAGTACTTC. Amino acids: CASSYITVGGPETQYF.

This clone showed up just a few times. The V gene is TRBV19, the J gene TRBJ2-7; D possibly corresponds to TRBD1 (5 bases). CDR3 length: 12 residues. Trimming cost V 9 bases and J 3 bases, with 12 bases left between them. Germline values: CDR1 LNHDA, CDR2 SQIVND (reference sequence). As DNA, the CDR3 is TGTGCCAGCGCGACAGTGAACTACGAGCAGTACTTC. Protein: CASATVNYEQYF.

V and J are TRBV10-3 and TRBJ2-5; 8 nucleotides agree with TRBD2. The V and J ends lost 8 bases and 5 bases, in that order; junction bases with no gene match: 7. The CDR3 spans 13 residues. CDR1 ENHRY and CDR2 SYGVKD come from the germline V gene. CDR3 loop: CAISNSGKETQYF. CDR3 in DNA: TGTGCCATCTCTAATAGCGGGAAGGAGACCCAGTACTTC.

This clone was seen only a few times. This chain links TRBV20-1 with TRBJ1-1; no definite D call. The V and J ends lost 5 bases and 1 base respectively, with 5 bases between them. CDR1 and CDR2 from the germline V gene are DFQATT and SNEGSKA (reference sequence). This CDR3 comprises 11 residues. CDR3 region: CSAQANTEAFF. The CDR3 DNA reads as TGCAGTGCTCAAGCGAACACTGAAGCTTTCTTT.

The sample holds a few counts of this clone. The V gene is TRBV30, the J gene TRBJ2-5, with 8 bases lining up with TRBD1. V trimming: 5 bases; J trimming: 7 bases; junction bases outside the gene matches: 9. This CDR3 region has 13 residues. CDR1 and CDR2 (germline): GTSNPN, SVGIG (reference sequence). The CDR3 here is CAWGPSGGATQYF. The DNA for the CDR3 is TGTGCCTGGGGACCTTCAGGGGGCGCGACCCAGTACTTC.

This clone has more than one count but fewer than ten. The chain is built from TRBV18 and TRBJ2-4; tentatively, D is TRBD1 (5 bases). The V gene's germline CDR1 is KGHSH and CDR2 LQKENI. V was trimmed by 3 bases and J by 8 bases, leaving 14 bases between them. The CDR3 is 14 amino acids. The CDR3 reads CASSPNPGSDIQYF. For the CDR3, the DNA is TGTGCCAGCTCACCCAATCCAGGGTCGGACATTCAGTACTTC.

This clone showed up just a few times. This chain joins TRBV5-5 and TRBJ2-1; 9 bases line up with TRBD2. Germline CDR1 is SGHKS and CDR2 is YYEKEE (reference sequence). This CDR3 region has 17 residues. V gave up 0 bases and J gave up 4 bases; unmatched junction bases: 8. CDR3 sequence (DNA): TGTGCCAGCAGCTTGGCGGCTAGCGGGACACGTTACAATGAGCAGTTCTTC. Translating gives CASSLAASGTRYNEQFF.

The V call is TRBV5-4, the J call TRBJ1-1; D not resolved. Trimming removed 4 bases at V and 8 bases at J, with 21 bases between. Germline CDR1 reads SGHNT; CDR2 reads YYREEE (reference sequence). This CDR3 contains 15 residues. Written as DNA, the CDR3 is TGTGCCAGCAGCGATCTGCCCCCCAGGCGGAGGGAAGCTTTCTTT. Translation: CASSDLPPRRREAFF.

This clone appeared a few times. The chain is built from TRBV5-4 and TRBJ2-3; TRBD1 might be the D (6 bases). This CDR3 is built from 14 residues. Germline CDR1 SGHNT, CDR2 YYREEE (reference sequence). Trimming took 3 bases from V and 0 from J, leaving 8 bases between them. CDR3 amino acids: CASSSQGSTDTQYF. DNA for the CDR3: TGTGCCAGCAGCTCACAGGGTAGCACAGATACGCAGTATTTT. Together with reference TRBV5-4 and TRBJ2-3, the CDR3 gives the full variable domain: ETGVTQSPTHLIKTRGQQVTLRCSSQSGHNTVSWYQQALGQGPQFIFQYYREEENGRGNFPPRFSGLQFPNYSSELNVNALELDDSALYLCASSSQGSTDTQYFGPGTRLTVL.

This clone was picked up a small number of times. This rearrangement joins TRBV6-1 to TRBJ2-3; no firm D call. The germline V gene encodes CDR1 MNHNS and CDR2 SASEGT. This CDR3 contains 14 residues. V was cut by 1 base and J by 2 bases, with 7 bases left in between. In DNA form, the CDR3 reads TGTGCCAGCAGTGAAGAATTCCTCACAGATACGCAGTATTTT. Translated, it gives CASSEEFLTDTQYF.

The gene calls are TRBV7-9 and TRBJ1-2, with 9 bases fitting TRBD1. CDR3 size: 15 residues. V shed 1 base and J 7 bases; nucleotides not matched to a gene: 7. Germline V gene lookup returns CDR1 SEHNR and CDR2 FQNEAQ (reference sequence). The DNA for the CDR3 is TGTGCCAGCAGCTTAGGAGGGGACAGGGTATTTGGCTACACCTTC. Its protein is CASSLGGDRVFGYTF.

This clone was detected only a few times. This chain links TRBV5-4 with TRBJ1-2, with 8 bases fitting TRBD1. V dropped 4 bases and J dropped 3; count of bases not matched to a gene: 11. This CDR3 comprises 16 residues. Per germline, CDR1 SGHNT and CDR2 YYREEE (reference sequence). The CDR3 coding sequence is TGTGCCAGCAGCCCGTCCCGGGACAGGCGATACTATGGCTACACCTTC. Amino acids: CASSPSRDRRYYGYTF. The full variable domain, in which reference TRBV5-4 and TRBJ1-2 provide the parts outside the CDR3, is ETGVTQSPTHLIKTRGQQVTLRCSSQSGHNTVSWYQQALGQGPQFIFQYYREEENGRGNFPPRFSGLQFPNYSSELNVNALELDDSALYLCASSPSRDRRYYGYTFGSGTRLTVV.

V is TRBV25-1 and J is TRBJ1-4; D might be TRBD1 (5 bases). The V end lost 3 bases, the J end lost 5 bases, and 16 bases lay between the germline ends. Per the germline V gene, CDR1 is MGHDK and CDR2 is SYGVNS. This CDR3 contains 16 residues. The CDR3 spells CASSDPTGLRNEKLFF. CDR3 bases: TGTGCCAGCAGTGACCCGACGGGACTAAGGAATGAAAAACTGTTTTTT.